A selection of T cell receptor beta chains follows, all from one sample in a study of control samples from healthy donors and cancer patients. Assay used: immunoSEQ multiplex PCR; TCRdb lists only in-frame clones, some missing. This table has approximately 150,000 clones, 70% to 90% appearing once. Sequenced material: blood. The receptor source for this set is a man between 18 and 35 years old in good health. CDR3s include the opening cysteine and the closing phenylalanine or tryptophan. Fields, in order: J gene, CDR3 length, D gene, clone size, V gene, CDR3 protein, CDR3 DNA. D genes are given only for firm matches. For some rows the clone size is stated as once, few or many, or as a class when expanded; others skip it.

TRBJ1-2,15,NA,NA,TRBV19,CASSPGAELPYGYTF,TGTGCCAGTAGTCCCGGGGCAGAACTTCCTTATGGCTACACCTTC
TRBJ2-5,13,NA,NA,TRBV6-6,CASSYAGKETQYF,TGTGCCAGCAGTTACGCGGGGAAAGAGACCCAGTACTTC
TRBJ1-4,15,TRBD1,NA,TRBV19,CASSMRGQENEKLFF,TGTGCCAGTAGTATGAGGGGGCAGGAGAATGAAAAACTGTTTTTT
TRBJ2-7,15,TRBD1,NA,TRBV6-1,CASSGAGTGHYEQYF,TGTGCCAGCAGTGGAGCCGGGACAGGGCACTACGAGCAGTACTTC
TRBJ2-3,13,NA,NA,TRBV6-6,CATTGPFPDTQYF,TGTGCCACTACTGGGCCGTTCCCAGATACGCAGTATTTT
TRBJ1-2,13,NA,NA,TRBV7-9,CASRLSGEKGYTF,TGTGCCAGCAGGCTCTCCGGGGAGAAGGGCTACACCTTC
TRBJ2-7,13,TRBD1,NA,TRBV6-4,CASSRDRESEQYF,TGTGCCAGCTCCCGGGACAGGGAGTCCGAGCAGTACTTC
TRBJ2-3,14,NA,NA,TRBV3-1/TRBV3-2,CASSQENYPDTQYF,TGTGCCAGCAGCCAAGAAAACTACCCAGATACGCAGTATTTT
TRBJ1-1,16,NA,NA,TRBV4-3,CASSQHPTAMGTEAFF,TGCGCCAGCAGCCAACATCCCACAGCCATGGGGACTGAAGCTTTCTTT
TRBJ1-1,13,NA,few,TRBV7-8,CASSSIREGEAFF,TGTGCCAGCAGCTCAATTAGGGAGGGTGAAGCTTTCTTT
TRBJ2-1,17,TRBD2,NA,TRBV24-1,CATSDPLAGGPLNEQFF,TGTGCCACCAGTGATCCCTTAGCGGGGGGGCCTTTAAATGAGCAGTTCTTC
TRBJ2-3,17,NA,NA,TRBV5-1,CASRAFPRGAGTDTQYF,TGCGCCAGCAGGGCCTTCCCTAGGGGGGCAGGTACAGATACGCAGTATTTT
TRBJ1-2,14,TRBD1,NA,TRBV28,CASLLGQGARGYTF,TGTGCCAGCCTCCTCGGACAGGGGGCAAGAGGCTACACCTTC
TRBJ2-5,14,NA,NA,TRBV7-2,CASSLVRGEETQYF,TGTGCCAGCAGCTTAGTCCGAGGAGAAGAGACCCAGTACTTC
TRBJ2-7,16,TRBD1,NA,TRBV7-2,CASSLGQGTNSYEQYF,TGTGCCAGCAGCTTAGGACAGGGAACAAATTCCTACGAGCAGTACTTC
TRBJ2-2,18,TRBD2,NA,TRBV18,CASSLGLAGSANTGELFF,TGTGCCAGCTCATTGGGACTAGCGGGGTCCGCGAACACCGGGGAGCTGTTTTTT
TRBJ2-7,11,NA,few,TRBV14,CASSQTYEQYF,TGTGCCAGCAGCCAAACATACGAGCAGTACTTC
TRBJ2-3,14,NA,NA,TRBV5-1,CASSEGPTGDTQYF,TGCGCCAGCAGCGAGGGACCCACCGGAGATACGCAGTATTTT
TRBJ2-4,17,NA,NA,TRBV19,CASAPGAASGAKNIQYF,TGTGCCAGTGCCCCAGGGGCGGCCTCCGGGGCCAAAAACATTCAGTACTTC
TRBJ1-2,14,NA,NA,TRBV6-5,CASRQAGINYGYTF,TGTGCCAGCAGGCAGGCAGGGATTAACTATGGCTACACCTTC
TRBJ1-1,16,TRBD1,NA,TRBV27,CASSLRATGLGTEAFF,TGTGCCAGCAGTTTAAGGGCGACAGGGTTGGGCACTGAAGCTTTCTTT
TRBJ2-7,14,NA,NA,TRBV5-1,CASSYLRGRDEQYF,TGCGCCAGCAGCTACCTCCGGGGACGGGACGAGCAGTACTTC
TRBJ1-5,15,NA,NA,TRBV2,CASSPRRGSNQPQHF,TGTGCCAGCAGTCCGAGGCGGGGGAGCAATCAGCCCCAGCATTTT
TRBJ2-6,15,NA,NA,TRBV19,CASSTDRSRANVLTF,TGTGCCAGTAGTACCGACAGGTCCCGGGCCAACGTCCTGACTTTC
TRBJ2-6,16,NA,once,TRBV6-6,CASSYSRGAGANVLTF,TGTGCCAGCAGTTACTCCAGGGGAGCTGGGGCCAACGTCCTGACTTTC
TRBJ1-5,13,NA,NA,TRBV2,CASSYDSNQPQHF,TGTGCCAGCAGCTATGACAGCAATCAGCCCCAGCATTTT
TRBJ1-1,13,NA,few,TRBV2,CASRLTQNTEAFF,TGTGCCAGCCGCCTTACACAGAACACTGAAGCTTTCTTT
TRBJ2-1,16,TRBD1,NA,TRBV7-9,CASQKGGTGSYNEQFF,TGTGCCAGCCAGAAAGGGGGGACAGGGTCCTACAATGAGCAGTTCTTC
TRBJ1-1,15,TRBD1,NA,TRBV5-4,CASSPSYDRGTEAFF,TGTGCCAGCAGCCCCTCCTACGACAGGGGCACTGAAGCTTTCTTT
TRBJ2-7,15,TRBD2,many,TRBV6-6,CASGGERGLTYEQYF,TGTGCCAGCGGGGGGGAGAGGGGACTAACCTACGAGCAGTACTTC
TRBJ2-2,14,NA,NA,TRBV19,CASSLDRLDGELFF,TGTGCCAGTAGTCTCGACAGGTTAGACGGGGAGCTGTTTTTT
TRBJ2-5,13,NA,NA,TRBV28,CASVSGGKETQYF,TGTGCCAGTGTGAGCGGTGGTAAGGAGACCCAGTACTTC
TRBJ1-1,13,NA,NA,TRBV18,CASSEDSNTEAFF,TGTGCCAGCTCAGAGGACTCGAACACTGAAGCTTTCTTT
TRBJ2-1,17,NA,NA,TRBV9,CASSVGPNGDATVYQFF,TGTGCCAGCAGCGTAGGACCCAACGGAGACGCTACAGTATATCAGTTCTTC
TRBJ2-7,16,TRBD1,NA,TRBV3-1/TRBV3-2,CASSLPSGTGTYEQYF,TGTGCCAGCAGCCTTCCCTCCGGGACAGGCACCTACGAGCAGTACTTC
TRBJ2-3,16,TRBD2,NA,TRBV7-9,CASSFGLAGSLDTQYF,TGTGCCAGCAGCTTCGGACTAGCGGGGAGTCTCGATACGCAGTATTTT
TRBJ2-7,15,NA,NA,TRBV11-2,CASRDLAGPSYEQYF,TGTGCCAGCAGGGACCTAGCAGGGCCATCCTACGAGCAGTACTTC
TRBJ1-1,13,NA,NA,TRBV11-1,CASSLGGQPEAFF,TGTGCCAGCAGCTTAGGCGGACAGCCTGAAGCTTTCTTT
TRBJ1-5,16,NA,NA,TRBV7-2,CASSGGGGGPNQPQHF,TGTGCCAGCAGCGGAGGAGGGGGGGGGCCGAATCAGCCCCAGCATTTT
TRBJ2-1,17,NA,NA,TRBV5-1,CASSSRTAPGVNNEQFF,TGCGCCAGCAGCTCACGGACGGCGCCAGGGGTTAACAATGAGCAGTTCTTC
TRBJ2-3,13,NA,NA,TRBV29-1,CSVGPIRTDTQYF,TGCAGCGTTGGCCCGATAAGGACAGATACGCAGTATTTT
TRBJ2-5,12,NA,NA,TRBV2,CASKGGQETQYF,TGTGCCAGCAAGGGGGGGCAAGAGACCCAGTACTTC
TRBJ1-5,14,NA,NA,TRBV27,CASSTGQTREPQHF,TGTGCCAGCAGTACCGGACAGACACGGGAGCCCCAGCATTTT
TRBJ1-1,16,TRBD1,NA,TRBV6-6,CATLRGTRPDNTEAFF,TGTGCCACCCTCAGGGGGACCCGCCCAGATAACACTGAAGCTTTCTTT
TRBJ1-2,14,TRBD1,NA,TRBV7-9,CASSIRTGPYGYTF,TGTGCCAGCAGCATACGGACAGGGCCCTATGGCTACACCTTC
TRBJ2-2,14,NA,NA,TRBV5-1,CASSLDGYTGELFF,TGCGCCAGCAGCTTGGACGGTTACACCGGGGAGCTGTTTTTT
TRBJ1-1,12,NA,NA,TRBV3-1/TRBV3-2,CASSQVGTEAFF,TGTGCCAGCAGCCAAGTGGGCACTGAAGCTTTCTTT
TRBJ1-2,15,TRBD1,once,TRBV28,CASSSRGRIHLGYTF,TGTGCCAGCAGTTCCAGGGGGCGCATTCATCTTGGCTACACCTTC
TRBJ2-1,13,NA,NA,TRBV9,CASSATTYNEQFF,TGTGCCAGCAGCGCCACTACGTACAATGAGCAGTTCTTC
TRBJ2-1,13,NA,NA,TRBV5-4,CASSLTGRGEQFF,TGTGCCAGCAGCTTGACAGGGAGAGGTGAGCAGTTCTTC
TRBJ2-5,15,NA,NA,TRBV3-1/TRBV3-2,CASSQARQSKETQYF,TGTGCCAGCAGCCAAGCTAGACAGTCAAAAGAGACCCAGTACTTC
TRBJ2-7,16,NA,NA,TRBV6-2/TRBV6-3,CASSYHSGTTSYEQYF,TGTGCCAGCAGTTATCACTCCGGGACAACGTCCTACGAGCAGTACTTC
TRBJ2-5,13,NA,NA,TRBV19,CASSISRMETQYF,TGTGCCAGTAGTATCTCCAGAATGGAGACCCAGTACTTC
TRBJ2-2,14,TRBD1,few,TRBV9,CASSGRGRTGELFF,TGTGCCAGCAGCGGCAGGGGGCGCACCGGGGAGCTGTTTTTT
TRBJ1-1,15,NA,many,TRBV7-9,CASSLRGLGGTEAFF,TGTGCCAGCAGCCTGCGGGGCCTCGGGGGCACTGAAGCTTTCTTT
TRBJ2-5,15,TRBD2,NA,TRBV7-2,CASSLTSGREETQYF,TGTGCCAGCAGCTTGACTAGCGGGAGAGAAGAGACCCAGTACTTC
TRBJ1-2,13,TRBD1,NA,TRBV28,CASSRTGAYGYTF,TGTGCCAGCAGTAGGACAGGAGCCTATGGCTACACCTTC
TRBJ2-5,17,TRBD2,NA,TRBV11-3,CASSLDMAGGYQETQYF,TGTGCCAGCAGCTTAGATATGGCGGGGGGATACCAAGAGACCCAGTACTTC
TRBJ2-7,13,NA,NA,TRBV15,CATRDGSIPEQYF,TGTGCCACGAGGGACGGCTCTATCCCCGAGCAGTACTTC
TRBJ1-6,14,NA,NA,TRBV20-1,CSASPGPYNSPLHF,TGCAGTGCTAGTCCGGGGCCCTATAATTCACCCCTCCACTTT